The 11 T cell receptor beta chains reported below all come from one sample, sequenced in a study of T cell repertoires in cytomegalovirus infection. TCRdb re-derived calls from the reads in MiXCR, one entry per CDR3 protein. The table lists approximately 550,000 distinct CDR3 sequences, approximately 15% of them singletons. The sequencing input was CD8+ T cells from PBMCs. These receptors were collected from a human donor in good health (CMV status not recorded). Some clones in this sample may be carry-over from other donors' samples.

There are many counts of this clonotype. The rearrangement joins TRBV7-6 to TRBJ1-1; no clear D gene. From germline, CDR1 is SGHVS and CDR2 FNYEAQ. The V gene lost 4 bases and the J gene lost 2 bases, with 8 bases spanning the gap. This CDR3 region has 13 residues. CDR3 sequence: CASSSGPNTEAFF. The CDR3 DNA follows: TGTGCCAGCAGCTCCGGACCAAACACTGAAGCTTTCTTT.

This clonotype was recorded many times. The gene calls are TRBV7-8 and TRBJ2-7, with D perhaps TRBD2 (6 bases). Germline V lookup: CDR1 SGHVS, CDR2 FQNEAQ. The CDR3 is 14 amino acids. Trimming stripped 3 bases from V and 2 bases from J, with 11 bases between. The DNA of the CDR3 is TGTGCCAGCAGCTTCTCGGGGGAAACCTACGAGCAGTACTTC. Protein: CASSFSGETYEQYF.

This clonotype was recorded at least ten times. The J gene is TRBJ1-5, the V gene TRBV7-2, with a possible D match to TRBD1 (5 bases). Germline CDR1 reads SGHTA; CDR2 reads FQGNSA. Trimming took 2 bases from V and 3 from J, leaving 11 bases between them. This CDR3 contains 15 residues. Here the CDR3 reads CASSLSRANNQPQHF. CDR3 DNA sequence: TGTGCCAGCAGCTTAAGCAGGGCGAACAATCAGCCCCAGCATTTT.

This clonotype was counted a single time. Possible read error: a much larger clone is one base away. The chain employs TRBV27 and TRBJ1-1; maybe TRBD1 (5 bases). The germline V gene has CDR1 MNHEY and CDR2 SMNVEV (reference sequence). CDR3 length equals 10 residues. V was clipped by 8 bases and J by 6 bases, with 7 bases between them. This CDR3 reads CASGDPEAFF. CDR3 in DNA: TGTGCCAGCGGGGACCCTGAAGCTTTCTTT.

The chain recombines TRBV27 with TRBJ1-6; 10 nucleotides agree with TRBD1. CDR3 length: 15 amino acids. Germline V gene sequence: CDR1 MNHEY, CDR2 SMNVEV (reference sequence). J was trimmed by 9 bases and V by 2 bases; bases with no gene match: 4. The CDR3: CASSLQDRGLSPLHF. The CDR3 bases are TGTGCCAGCAGTTTACAAGACAGGGGGCTTTCACCCCTCCACTTT.

This chain uses TRBV27 with TRBJ1-1, with D possibly being TRBD1 (6 bases). From germline, CDR1 is MNHEY and CDR2 SMNVEV (reference sequence). CDR3 length: 16 residues. V was pared by 6 bases and J by 0 bases, with 17 bases between. CDR3 sequence reads: CASSLAGQLMNTEAFF. The CDR3 bases are TGTGCCAGCAGCCTCGCCGGACAGCTCATGAACACTGAAGCTTTCTTT.

The chain uses TRBV5-4 and TRBJ2-5, with a weak D call TRBD1 (6 bases). Per the germline V gene, CDR1 is SGHNT and CDR2 is YYREEE (reference sequence). The CDR3 length is 14 residues. Trimming cost V 5 bases and J 2 bases, with 13 bases left between them. In DNA form, the CDR3 reads TGTGCCAGCAGGCTTAACAGGGAGCAAGAGACCCAGTACTTC. This gives the protein CASRLNREQETQYF.

This clonotype was recorded at least ten times. The rearrangement links TRBV7-6 to TRBJ1-2, with D tentatively TRBD1 (6 bases). The germline V gene has CDR1 SGHVS and CDR2 FNYEAQ. The CDR3 has 16 amino acids. The germline V and J ends were trimmed by 4 bases and 5 bases, with 20 bases remaining between them. The CDR3 DNA reads TGTGCCAGCAGCTCAAGGGGCGCAGGGGATGGGTATGGCTACACCTTC. Its protein product is CASSSRGAGDGYGYTF.

This clonotype was seen many times. The chain combines TRBV15 with TRBJ1-6; D is unclear. This CDR3 has 16 amino acids. Germline V lookup: CDR1 LNHNV, CDR2 YYDKDF (reference sequence). V shed 1 base and J shed 0 bases, with 7 bases lying between them. The CDR3 DNA reads as TGTGCCACCAGCAGAGGTGGCCTCTCCTATAATTCACCCCTCCACTTT. Translation: CATSRGGLSYNSPLHF.

The sample holds many counts of this clonotype. Here the CDR3 reads CASSVNGGQETQYF. The CDR3 DNA follows: TGTGCCAGCAGCGTGAACGGCGGACAAGAGACCCAGTACTTC. The J gene is TRBJ2-5, the V gene TRBV7-3; D is uncertain. Trimming removed 5 bases at V and 2 bases at J, with 12 bases between. Germline-derived CDR1 and CDR2 are SGHTA and FQGTGA. This CDR3 spans 14 amino acids.

This clonotype was counted at least ten times. The chain has TRBV12-3 or TRBV12-4 and TRBJ2-3, with TRBD2 as a possible D gene (6 bases). This CDR3 is 14 amino acids long. V was clipped by 1 base and J by 4 bases, with 9 bases between them. The CDR3 DNA is TGTGCCAGCAGTTTAGGAGGGACTCCAGATACGCAGTATTTT. Its protein is CASSLGGTPDTQYF.